Listed below are T cell receptor beta chains from one sample, sequenced in a study of cytomegalovirus exposure and HLA in healthy donors. Some clones are missing from TCRdb's copy, which holds only in-frame ones; the method was immunoSEQ multiplex PCR. The sample lists 90,000 to 120,000 clones; 76% were seen once. The specimen sequenced was PBMCs. These receptors all stem from a man younger than 30 in good health and CMV-seronegative. Both conserved end residues are part of each CDR3. Each record gives: D gene, clone size, J gene, V gene, CDR3 DNA, CDR3 protein. A D gene is named only where the DNA matches it firmly. Size values are once, few and many counts, or a class for expanded clones, and some rows have none.

d_gene: -; abundance: few; j_gene: TRBJ1-4; v_gene: TRBV7-6; CDR3nt: TGTGCCAGCAGCCCCATTCCGGGGGGTAGCCGTGAAAAACTGTTTTTT; CDR3aa: CASSPIPGGSREKLFF
d_gene: -; abundance: few; j_gene: TRBJ2-2; v_gene: TRBV7-7; CDR3nt: TGTGCCAGCAGCATGAGGATGATCACCGGGGAGCTGTTTTTT; CDR3aa: CASSMRMITGELFF
d_gene: -; abundance: -; j_gene: TRBJ1-3; v_gene: TRBV6-6; CDR3nt: TGTGCCAGCACCCTGGGACAAGGCAAGATATATTTT; CDR3aa: CASTLGQGKIYF
d_gene: TRBD1; abundance: -; j_gene: TRBJ2-2; v_gene: TRBV7-6; CDR3nt: TGTGCCAGCAGCTCGAGGGGGCAGGGATCGAACACCGGGGAGCTGTTTTTT; CDR3aa: CASSSRGQGSNTGELFF
d_gene: TRBD1; abundance: -; j_gene: TRBJ2-1; v_gene: TRBV5-1; CDR3nt: TGCGCCAGCAGCCAAAACAGGGGCACGGACGATGAGCAGTTCTTC; CDR3aa: CASSQNRGTDDEQFF
d_gene: -; abundance: -; j_gene: TRBJ2-7; v_gene: TRBV7-8; CDR3nt: TGTGCCAGCAGCAACCGGGACTTCTCCTACGAGCAGTACTTC; CDR3aa: CASSNRDFSYEQYF
d_gene: -; abundance: -; j_gene: TRBJ2-1; v_gene: TRBV28; CDR3nt: TGTGCCAGCAGTTCGCCCAACAGGTATCTGTTCTTC; CDR3aa: CASSSPNRYLFF
d_gene: TRBD2; abundance: once; j_gene: TRBJ2-7; v_gene: TRBV2; CDR3nt: TGTGCCAGCAGTAGGCGGGGGGAGCTGGTTTCCTACGAGCAGTACTTC; CDR3aa: CASSRRGELVSYEQYF
d_gene: TRBD1; abundance: -; j_gene: TRBJ1-2; v_gene: TRBV15; CDR3nt: TGTGCCACCAGCAGAGATCTAGGCAGGGGGAGGTCTGGCTACACCTTC; CDR3aa: CATSRDLGRGRSGYTF
d_gene: -; abundance: -; j_gene: TRBJ2-7; v_gene: TRBV11-1; CDR3nt: TGTGCCAGCAGCTTAGTCACAGGTACCGAGCAGTACTTC; CDR3aa: CASSLVTGTEQYF
d_gene: TRBD1; abundance: few; j_gene: TRBJ1-1; v_gene: TRBV5-6; CDR3nt: TGTGCCAGCAGCCCCGTCCCGGGACAGGGGTTGAACACTGAAGCTTTCTTT; CDR3aa: CASSPVPGQGLNTEAFF
d_gene: -; abundance: -; j_gene: TRBJ1-4; v_gene: TRBV18; CDR3nt: TGTGCCAGCTCACCCCGCGGGGGGGCTAATGAAAAACTGTTTTTT; CDR3aa: CASSPRGGANEKLFF
d_gene: TRBD1; abundance: -; j_gene: TRBJ1-5; v_gene: TRBV2; CDR3nt: TGTGCCAGCAGTGGGGGACAGGGGAATGGTCAGCCCCAGCATTTT; CDR3aa: CASSGGQGNGQPQHF